The 5 T cell receptor beta chains listed next were all sequenced from one sample in a study of cytomegalovirus exposure and HLA in healthy donors. Primers: 60 Vbeta forward and 13 Jbeta reverse. Produced via immunoSEQ multiplex PCR; TCRdb's table is partial and in-frame only. The table shows about 100,000 clones, with over 65% occurring only once. The source material was PBMCs. These receptors were taken from a woman aged 18-29 years in good health and CMV-seropositive.

The rearrangement uses TRBV18 and TRBJ2-3; TRBD1 is a possible D gene (6 bases). The CDR3 totals 13 residues. CDR1 and CDR2 (germline): KGHSH, LQKENI. Trimming removed 8 bases from V and 0 bases from J, with 9 bases in between. The chain's CDR3 is CASLGQSTDTQYF. The CDR3 DNA reads as TGTGCCAGCCTCGGACAGAGCACAGATACGCAGTATTTT.

This chain uses TRBV27 with TRBJ1-2; possibly TRBD1 for D (5 bases). From germline, CDR1 is MNHEY and CDR2 SMNVEV (reference sequence). V lost 5 bases and J lost 7, with 23 bases in between. The CDR3 has 16 amino acids. In DNA form, the CDR3 reads TGTGCCAGCAGTGGAGTGTGGGGCGCCCAGGAGGGTGGCTACACCTTC. Residues: CASSGVWGAQEGGYTF.

This clone was recorded once. CDR3 nucleotide sequence: TGTGCCAGTAGTATCGCACAGGGTTCTGGAAACACCATATATTTT. This gives the protein CASSIAQGSGNTIYF. The chain joins TRBV19 to TRBJ1-3; D might be TRBD1 (6 bases). The length of the CDR3 is 15 residues. Germline loops: CDR1 LNHDA, CDR2 SQIVND (reference sequence). The germline V and J ends were trimmed by 3 bases and 1 base, with 10 bases remaining between them. Variable domain in full (rest from reference TRBV19 and TRBJ1-3): DGGITQSPKYLFRKEGQNVTLSCEQNLNHDAMYWYRQDPGQGLRLIYYSQIVNDFQKGDIAEGYSVSREKKESFPLTVTSAQKNPTAFYLCASSIAQGSGNTIYFGEGSWLTVV.

This chain connects TRBV6-4 to TRBJ1-5; D remains unclear. The CDR3 runs 16 residues. V was trimmed by 9 bases and J by 1 base, leaving 19 bases between them. Germline CDR1 reads MRHNA; CDR2 reads SNTAGT. The CDR3 bases are TGTGCCAGGAGCCCGCTAAGTCTTGCGAGCAATCAGCCCCAGCATTTT. It translates to CARSPLSLASNQPQHF.

This clone has at least ten counts. The V call is TRBV29-1, the J call TRBJ2-7; 8 positions agree with TRBD2. From germline, CDR1 is SQVTM and CDR2 ANQGSEA. After removal of 4 bases from V and 2 bases from J, the junction contained 4 bases not matched to a gene. The length of the CDR3 is 13 residues. DNA of the CDR3: TGCAGCGTTGCCGGGAGGGACCCCTACGAGCAGTACTTC. Translating gives CSVAGRDPYEQYF.